This is a list of T cell receptor beta chains from one sample in a study of cytomegalovirus exposure and HLA in healthy donors. Generated by immunoSEQ multiplex PCR, the TCRdb table keeps only in-frame clones and is missing some. The profile covers about 170,000 clones, with roughly 85% appearing a single time and 1% taken by the ten largest. Sequencing was performed on PBMCs. These TCRs come from a boy younger than 10 in good health and CMV-seronegative. Both conserved end residues are part of each CDR3. Each record gives: CDR3 DNA, CDR3 protein, J gene, D gene, V gene, clone size. The D gene is left open where the match is weak. The size field is filled for only some rows; it gives once, few, many or a size class.

cdr3_nt: TGTGCCACCAGCGGACCACAGGGGGCATCACGACAGCCCCAGCATTTT
cdr3_aa: CATSGPQGASRQPQHF
j_call: TRBJ1-5
d_call: TRBD1
v_call: TRBV15
clone_size: once

cdr3_nt: TGTGCCAGCAGTGAAGTAGCGGGGGGCCTGAACACCGGGGAGCTGTTTTTT
cdr3_aa: CASSEVAGGLNTGELFF
j_call: TRBJ2-2
d_call: TRBD2
v_call: TRBV6-4
clone_size: NA

cdr3_nt: TGTGCCAGTAGCCCCGGGACTAGCGGTCCGAGCTCCTACGAGCAGTACTTC
cdr3_aa: CASSPGTSGPSSYEQYF
j_call: TRBJ2-7
d_call: TRBD2
v_call: TRBV19
clone_size: NA

cdr3_nt: TGTGCCAGCAGTGAAGAGGGAGCAGAGACCCAGTACTTC
cdr3_aa: CASSEEGAETQYF
j_call: TRBJ2-5
d_call: NA
v_call: TRBV2
clone_size: NA

cdr3_nt: TGTGCCAGCAGCCTGGGACAGGGGGCGAATGGCTACACCTTC
cdr3_aa: CASSLGQGANGYTF
j_call: TRBJ1-2
d_call: TRBD1
v_call: TRBV13
clone_size: NA

cdr3_nt: TGTGCCAGCAGCCTCGTTCCCGCAGGGGGCAGCTCACCCCTCCACTTT
cdr3_aa: CASSLVPAGGSSPLHF
j_call: TRBJ1-6
d_call: TRBD1
v_call: TRBV5-5
clone_size: NA

cdr3_nt: TGTGCCAGCAGTTACGCCCCGACAGGTGCCAAAAACATTCAGTACTTC
cdr3_aa: CASSYAPTGAKNIQYF
j_call: TRBJ2-4
d_call: NA
v_call: TRBV6-5
clone_size: NA

cdr3_nt: TGCGCCAGTAGTTCGGGGTGGAACACTGAAGCTTTCTTT
cdr3_aa: CASSSGWNTEAFF
j_call: TRBJ1-1
d_call: NA
v_call: TRBV10-1
clone_size: NA

cdr3_nt: TGTGCCTGGACCTTTCGACAGGGTTACGAGCAGTACTTC
cdr3_aa: CAWTFRQGYEQYF
j_call: TRBJ2-7
d_call: TRBD1
v_call: TRBV30
clone_size: NA

cdr3_nt: TGTGCCAGCAACGGTCTGAACACTGAAGCTTTCTTT
cdr3_aa: CASNGLNTEAFF
j_call: TRBJ1-1
d_call: NA
v_call: TRBV6-5
clone_size: NA

cdr3_nt: TGCAGCGTTGCGGAGGGGAACTATGGCTACACCTTC
cdr3_aa: CSVAEGNYGYTF
j_call: TRBJ1-2
d_call: NA
v_call: TRBV29-1
clone_size: NA

cdr3_nt: TGTGCCAGCAGCTCGAGAGGGACCGGGGAGCTGTTTTTT
cdr3_aa: CASSSRGTGELFF
j_call: TRBJ2-2
d_call: NA
v_call: TRBV5-4
clone_size: once

cdr3_nt: TGTGCCAGCAGTGAACAACAAACCGGGGAGCTGTTTTTT
cdr3_aa: CASSEQQTGELFF
j_call: TRBJ2-2
d_call: NA
v_call: TRBV6-1
clone_size: once

cdr3_nt: TGTGCCAGCAGCTCCCGCCCAGGGGGAAACACTGAAGCTTTCTTT
cdr3_aa: CASSSRPGGNTEAFF
j_call: TRBJ1-1
d_call: TRBD1
v_call: TRBV7-6
clone_size: NA

cdr3_nt: TGTGCCAGAAGAGAAGATAGCAGCTCCTACGAGCAGTACTTC
cdr3_aa: CARREDSSSYEQYF
j_call: TRBJ2-7
d_call: NA
v_call: TRBV5-3
clone_size: NA

cdr3_nt: TGTGCCAGCAGCATAAACATTCGCGGAGAGACCCAGTACTTC
cdr3_aa: CASSINIRGETQYF
j_call: TRBJ2-5
d_call: NA
v_call: TRBV7-9
clone_size: NA

cdr3_nt: TGTGCCAGCAGTGGGGCAGGGGTGCTCTCTGGAAACACCATATATTTT
cdr3_aa: CASSGAGVLSGNTIYF
j_call: TRBJ1-3
d_call: NA
v_call: TRBV6-1
clone_size: NA

cdr3_nt: TGTGCCAGCAGCTCCGGGTGGACTGAAGCTTTCTTT
cdr3_aa: CASSSGWTEAFF
j_call: TRBJ1-1
d_call: NA
v_call: TRBV7-2
clone_size: NA

cdr3_nt: TGTGCCAGCAGTGAGGTCGAAGGGACAGGGTCTTTTGATACGCAGTATTTT
cdr3_aa: CASSEVEGTGSFDTQYF
j_call: TRBJ2-3
d_call: TRBD1
v_call: TRBV6-4
clone_size: NA

cdr3_nt: TGTGCCAGCAGCTTAACAGGGAGCTATAATTCACCCCTCCACTTT
cdr3_aa: CASSLTGSYNSPLHF
j_call: TRBJ1-6
d_call: NA
v_call: TRBV7-9
clone_size: NA

cdr3_nt: TGTGCCAGCAGTACCGGACAGAACACCGGGGAGCTGTTTTTT
cdr3_aa: CASSTGQNTGELFF
j_call: TRBJ2-2
d_call: NA
v_call: TRBV6-5
clone_size: NA

cdr3_nt: TGTGCCAGCAGCTTAGATCTAGTAGGAGCGACCCAGTACTTC
cdr3_aa: CASSLDLVGATQYF
j_call: TRBJ2-5
d_call: NA
v_call: TRBV11-2
clone_size: NA

cdr3_nt: TGTGCCACCAGCAGGGCCGGGACAGCGAATGAGCAGTTCTTC
cdr3_aa: CATSRAGTANEQFF
j_call: TRBJ2-1
d_call: TRBD1
v_call: TRBV15
clone_size: NA

cdr3_nt: TGTGCCTGGAGTGTAGGTGACAGCCGGCCATCCTATGGCTACACCTTC
cdr3_aa: CAWSVGDSRPSYGYTF
j_call: TRBJ1-2
d_call: NA
v_call: TRBV30
clone_size: NA

cdr3_nt: TGCAGCGTTGAATTGACAGGGGCGGGGAATGGCTACACCTTC
cdr3_aa: CSVELTGAGNGYTF
j_call: TRBJ1-2
d_call: TRBD1
v_call: TRBV29-1
clone_size: few

cdr3_nt: TGCGCCAGCAGCTTGGCCCTTGCGGGAGGACTGGAGACCCAGTACTTC
cdr3_aa: CASSLALAGGLETQYF
j_call: TRBJ2-5
d_call: TRBD2
v_call: TRBV5-1
clone_size: NA

cdr3_nt: TGTGCCAGTAGTATAGCAGGGACAGGGAGAGCTTTCTTT
cdr3_aa: CASSIAGTGRAFF
j_call: TRBJ1-1
d_call: TRBD1
v_call: TRBV19
clone_size: NA

cdr3_nt: TGTGCCAGCAGCCAAGGGGAGGTACTAGCGGGGGAGGATGAGCAGTTCTTC
cdr3_aa: CASSQGEVLAGEDEQFF
j_call: TRBJ2-1
d_call: TRBD2
v_call: TRBV4-2
clone_size: NA

cdr3_nt: TGCGCCAGCAGCTTGGGGCAGTCCGCTAACTATGGCTACACCTTC
cdr3_aa: CASSLGQSANYGYTF
j_call: TRBJ1-2
d_call: NA
v_call: TRBV5-1
clone_size: NA

cdr3_nt: TGCGCCAGCAGCTTGGCCGGGAACAGGGCGTCAAACGAGCAGTACTTC
cdr3_aa: CASSLAGNRASNEQYF
j_call: TRBJ2-7
d_call: NA
v_call: TRBV5-1
clone_size: NA

cdr3_nt: TGTGCCAGCAGTCCTCAACAGGGACCCGGGGAGCTGTTTTTT
cdr3_aa: CASSPQQGPGELFF
j_call: TRBJ2-2
d_call: NA
v_call: TRBV2
clone_size: NA

cdr3_nt: TGTGCCAGCAGCCCGCGGGACAGGGGCTACGAGCAGTACTTC
cdr3_aa: CASSPRDRGYEQYF
j_call: TRBJ2-7
d_call: TRBD1
v_call: TRBV9
clone_size: NA

cdr3_nt: TGTGCCAGCAGCGTAGACGGAGTTGAAGCTTTCTTT
cdr3_aa: CASSVDGVEAFF
j_call: TRBJ1-1
d_call: NA
v_call: TRBV9
clone_size: NA

cdr3_nt: TGTGCCAGCAGTTGGGCCGACAGCTATGGCTACACCTTC
cdr3_aa: CASSWADSYGYTF
j_call: TRBJ1-2
d_call: NA
v_call: TRBV28
clone_size: NA

cdr3_nt: TGTGCCAGCTCCCAGGACTACGAGCAGTACTTC
cdr3_aa: CASSQDYEQYF
j_call: TRBJ2-7
d_call: NA
v_call: TRBV18
clone_size: NA

cdr3_nt: TGTGCCAGTAGTCAGCAGGGAACTAATGAAAAACTGTTTTTT
cdr3_aa: CASSQQGTNEKLFF
j_call: TRBJ1-4
d_call: NA
v_call: TRBV19
clone_size: NA

cdr3_nt: TGTGCCAGCAGCTCTAACTACGAGCAGTACTTC
cdr3_aa: CASSSNYEQYF
j_call: TRBJ2-7
d_call: NA
v_call: TRBV5-4
clone_size: NA